This entry is about one T cell receptor (beta chain). Its matching antigen is unknown. Germline V CDR1 and CDR2: SGHVS, FNYEAQ. The CDR3 covers 17 residues. V shed 4 bases, J shed 3 bases, and the junction held 10 bases outside the gene matches. This sample is part of a study of a mutant IDH1 vaccine in newly diagnosed glioma. Study background: Administration of eight vaccinations to patients took place in weeks 1, 3, 5, 7, 11, 15, 19, 23. Mean patient age was approximately 39 years; around 60% were male and roughly 38% female. Patients previously underwent radiotherapy, temozolomide, or both, and most underwent both.

The table came from immunoSEQ multiplex PCR; TCRdb's copy has only in-frame clones and leaves some out. The sample shows about 30,000 clones, about 73% of them seen only once. The time point: week 11, during vaccination. Every vaccination contained 300 ug of the mutant IDH1 20-mer peptide and was paired with topical imiquimod. This TCR was sampled from a man younger than 40 with glioma. This sample comprised PBMCs, obtained from a glioma patient whose treatment included an IDH1 peptide vaccine. The J gene is TRBJ1-2, the V gene TRBV7-6; 11 nucleotides agree with TRBD1. This CDR3 reads CASSSGQGATSHYGYTF. CDR3 sequence (DNA): TGTGCCAGCAGCTCAGGACAGGGGGCCACCTCTCACTATGGCTACACCTTC.